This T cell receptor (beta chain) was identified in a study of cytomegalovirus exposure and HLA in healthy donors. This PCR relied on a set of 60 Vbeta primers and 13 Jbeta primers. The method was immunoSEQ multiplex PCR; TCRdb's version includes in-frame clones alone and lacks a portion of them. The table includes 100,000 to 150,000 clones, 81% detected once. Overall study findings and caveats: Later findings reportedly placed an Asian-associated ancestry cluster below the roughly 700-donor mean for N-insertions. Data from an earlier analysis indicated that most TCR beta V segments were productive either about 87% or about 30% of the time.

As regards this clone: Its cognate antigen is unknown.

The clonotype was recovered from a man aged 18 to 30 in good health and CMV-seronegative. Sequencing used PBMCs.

The CDR3 here is CASSYRGGTTDTQYF. In DNA, the CDR3 is TGTGCCAGCAGCTACCGGGGAGGGACCACAGATACGCAGTATTTT. The gene calls are TRBV11-3 and TRBJ2-3; TRBD2 matches 7 bases. The CDR3 covers 15 residues. The V and J ends lost 4 bases and 2 bases, in that order; junction bases with no gene match: 6. Germline CDR1 is SGHNT and CDR2 is YENEEA.